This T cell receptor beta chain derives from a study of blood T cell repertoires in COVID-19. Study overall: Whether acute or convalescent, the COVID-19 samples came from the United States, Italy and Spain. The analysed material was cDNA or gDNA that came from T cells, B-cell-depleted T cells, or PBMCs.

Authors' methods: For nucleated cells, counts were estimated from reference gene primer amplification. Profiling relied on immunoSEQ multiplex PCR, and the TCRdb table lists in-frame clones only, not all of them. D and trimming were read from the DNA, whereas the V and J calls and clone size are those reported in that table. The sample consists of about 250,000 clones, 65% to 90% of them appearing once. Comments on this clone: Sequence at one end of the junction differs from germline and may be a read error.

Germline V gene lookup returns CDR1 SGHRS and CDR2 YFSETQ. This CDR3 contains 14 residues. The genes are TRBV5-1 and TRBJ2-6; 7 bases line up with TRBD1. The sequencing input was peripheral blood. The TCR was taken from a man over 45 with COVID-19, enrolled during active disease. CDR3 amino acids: CASSLGAGGNVLTF. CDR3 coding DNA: TGCGCCAGCAGCTTGGGGGCAGGGGGCAACGTCCTGACTTTC.